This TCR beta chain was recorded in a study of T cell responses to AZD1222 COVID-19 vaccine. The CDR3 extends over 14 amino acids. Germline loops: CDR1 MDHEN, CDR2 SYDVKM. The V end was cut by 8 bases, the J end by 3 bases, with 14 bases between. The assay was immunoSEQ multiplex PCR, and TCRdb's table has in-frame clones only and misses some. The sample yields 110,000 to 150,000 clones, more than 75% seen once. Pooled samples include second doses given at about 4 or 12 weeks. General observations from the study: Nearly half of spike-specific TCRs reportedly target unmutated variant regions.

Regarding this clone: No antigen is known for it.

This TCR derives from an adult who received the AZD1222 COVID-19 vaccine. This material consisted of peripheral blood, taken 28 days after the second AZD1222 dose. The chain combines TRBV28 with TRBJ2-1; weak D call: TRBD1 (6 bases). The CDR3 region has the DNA TGTGCCAGCGGGCCAGGGGTGTTCTACAATGAGCAGTTCTTC. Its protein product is CASGPGVFYNEQFF.